The 11 T cell receptor beta chains listed next were all sequenced from one sample in a study of technical replicates of blood from a handful of donors. Profiled with immunoSEQ multiplex PCR; TCRdb holds only in-frame clones, not every one. The profile shows 65,000 to 95,000 clones, around 93% of them singletons. Sequencing input: T cells isolated from PBMCs. The receptor set was obtained from a human donor in good health.

The J gene is TRBJ2-7, the V gene TRBV28; D unclear. The V gene lost 5 bases and the J gene lost 0 bases, with 11 bases spanning the gap. The CDR3 has 14 residues. Germline values: CDR1 MDHEN, CDR2 SYDVKM. CDR3 region: CASSPTPSSYEQYF. CDR3 nucleotide sequence: TGTGCCAGCAGTCCCACCCCGAGCTCCTACGAGCAGTACTTC.

The chain carries TRBV5-1 and TRBJ2-7; 7 nucleotides align to TRBD2. The germline V gene has CDR1 SGHRS and CDR2 YFSETQ. V was clipped by 4 bases and J by 7 bases; unmatched bases: 23. This CDR3 has 18 amino acids. CDR3 nucleotides: TGCGCCAGCAGCCCAGCTTCTTTCCGGAACCCCCCCGGGAGGGAGCAGTACTTC. This sequence encodes CASSPASFRNPPGREQYF.

The CDR3 DNA sequence: TGTGCCAGCAGTGACTCGAATGGGGGGGTGGGTGAGCAGTTCTTC. Its protein product is CASSDSNGGVGEQFF. The chain uses TRBV6-4 and TRBJ2-1; 7 nucleotides match TRBD2. From germline, CDR1 is MRHNA and CDR2 SNTAGT. V lost 0 bases and J lost 9; bases outside the gene matches: 8. This CDR3 comprises 15 residues.

This chain connects TRBV10-1 to TRBJ2-3, with 8 nucleotides matching TRBD2. Germline-derived CDR1 and CDR2 are WNHNN and SYGVQD (reference sequence). V lost 3 bases, J lost 2 bases, and 4 bases stayed unmatched. This CDR3 spans 15 amino acids. CDR3 in amino acids: CASSDAGGTTDTQYF. CDR3 nucleotides: TGCGCCAGCAGTGACGCGGGAGGCACCACAGATACGCAGTATTTT.

The chain combines TRBV28 with TRBJ1-1, with TRBD1 identical over 7 bases. This CDR3 is built from 13 residues. CDR1 and CDR2 (germline): MDHEN, SYDVKM. Trimming at V came to 6 bases and at J to 5 bases, leaving 6 bases not matched to a gene. The CDR3 here is CASRSTGRTEAFF. The CDR3 DNA reads TGTGCCAGCAGGTCGACAGGGAGGACTGAAGCTTTCTTT. Based on the CDR3 plus reference TRBV28 and TRBJ1-1, the full variable domain is DVKVTQSSRYLVKRTGEKVFLECVQDMDHENMFWYRQDPGLGLRLIYFSYDVKMKEKGDIPEGYSVSREKKERFSLILESASTNQTSMYLCASRSTGRTEAFFGQGTRLTVV.

The chain has TRBV19 and TRBJ2-5, with a tentative D call TRBD2 (5 bases). The CDR3 covers 13 residues. Germline CDR1 is LNHDA and CDR2 is SQIVND (reference sequence). Trimming removed 2 bases from V and 5 bases from J, with 9 bases in between. In nucleotides, the CDR3 is TGTGCCAGTAGTATACCTTGGGAGGAGACCCAGTACTTC. It specifies CASSIPWEETQYF.

The chain employs TRBV18 and TRBJ2-7, with 15 bases matching TRBD2. There are 19 residues in the CDR3. J gave up 1 base and V 6 bases, and 13 bases lay outside the gene matches. The germline CDR1 and CDR2 sequences are KGHSH and LQKENI. CDR3 coding DNA: TGTGCCAGCTCCCACCCCGGACAGGGGACTAGCGGGAGGTCCTACGAGCAGTACTTC. Its translation is CASSHPGQGTSGRSYEQYF.

The chain recombines TRBV11-3 with TRBJ1-1; no clear D gene. V lost 3 bases to trimming and J lost 2 bases, with 10 bases between them. Germline CDR1 and CDR2: SGHNT and YENEEA. The CDR3 is made up of 14 amino acids. This chain's CDR3 is CASSFSGDNTEAFF. Written as DNA, the CDR3 is TGTGCCAGCAGCTTTTCGGGAGATAACACTGAAGCTTTCTTT.

The chain recombines TRBV6-4 with TRBJ2-3, with 12 bases fitting TRBD2. V lost 0 bases to trimming and J lost 6 bases; unmatched junction nucleotides: 4. CDR1 and CDR2 from the germline V gene are MRHNA and SNTAGT. The CDR3 extends over 16 amino acids. CDR3 residues: CASSDSTSGGPDTQYF. CDR3 nucleotide sequence: TGTGCCAGCAGTGACTCAACTAGCGGGGGGCCGGATACGCAGTATTTT.

This chain joins TRBV5-1 and TRBJ1-1; D is possibly TRBD1 (5 bases). Germline V gives CDR1 SGHRS, CDR2 YFSETQ. Trimming removed 5 bases at V and 5 bases at J, with 19 bases between. The CDR3 has 15 residues. The CDR3 DNA follows: TGCGCCAGCAGACATGCAGGGCAATATAGAACTGAAGCTTTCTTT. Its protein product is CASRHAGQYRTEAFF.

On this clone: Relative to the germline gene, one junction end is altered; a read error may explain this. CDR3 in amino acids: CASSPSGDTGGRSYNEQFF. CDR3 nucleotides: TGTGCTAGCAGCCCGTCGGGGGACACGGGGGGCCGATCCTACAATGAGCAGTTCTTC. The chain uses TRBV7-7 and TRBJ2-1, with D perhaps TRBD2 (7 bases). The CDR3 is 19 residues long. In germline, CDR1 is SSHAT, CDR2 FNYEAQ (reference sequence).